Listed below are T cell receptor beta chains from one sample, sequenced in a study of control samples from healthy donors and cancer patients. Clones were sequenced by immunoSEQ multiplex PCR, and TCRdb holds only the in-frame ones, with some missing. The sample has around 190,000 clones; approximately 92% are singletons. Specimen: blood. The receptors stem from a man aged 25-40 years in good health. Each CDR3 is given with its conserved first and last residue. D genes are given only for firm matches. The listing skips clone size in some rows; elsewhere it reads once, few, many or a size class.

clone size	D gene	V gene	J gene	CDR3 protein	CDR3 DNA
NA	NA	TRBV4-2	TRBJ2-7	CASSQDYYEQYF	TGTGCCAGCAGCCAAGACTACTACGAGCAGTACTTC
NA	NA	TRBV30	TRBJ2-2	CAWNPGTLDTGELFF	TGTGCCTGGAATCCGGGAACCTTAGACACCGGGGAGCTGTTTTTT
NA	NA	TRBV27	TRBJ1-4	CASSPGGGIGEKLFF	TGTGCCAGCAGTCCCGGAGGTGGAATAGGTGAAAAACTGTTTTTT
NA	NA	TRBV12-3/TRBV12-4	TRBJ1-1	CASSLGRAEAFF	TGTGCCAGCAGTTTAGGACGGGCTGAAGCTTTCTTT
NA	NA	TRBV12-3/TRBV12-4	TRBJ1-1	CASSASGNTEAFF	TGTGCCAGCAGTGCATCAGGTAACACTGAAGCTTTCTTT
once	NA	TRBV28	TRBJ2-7	CASVGASYEQYF	TGTGCCAGTGTAGGGGCAAGTTACGAGCAGTACTTC
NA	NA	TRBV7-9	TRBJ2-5	CASSLAAREGLYF	TGTGCCAGCAGCTTAGCGGCCCGCGAGGGTTTGTACTTC
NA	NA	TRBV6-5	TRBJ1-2	CASRSGPIYGYTF	TGTGCCAGCAGGTCTGGACCCATCTATGGCTACACCTTC
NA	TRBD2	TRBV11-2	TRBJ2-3	CASSLGGRMTDTQYF	TGTGCCAGCAGCTTAGGCGGGAGGATGACAGATACGCAGTATTTT
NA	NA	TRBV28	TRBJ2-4	CASSVRALNIQYF	TGTGCCAGCAGCGTCCGGGCCTTGAACATTCAGTACTTC
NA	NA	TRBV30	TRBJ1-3	CAWGHFSGNTIYF	TGTGCCTGGGGACACTTCTCTGGAAACACCATATATTTT
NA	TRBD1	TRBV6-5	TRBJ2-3	CASSIDRGQTDTQYF	TGTGCCAGCAGCATCGACAGGGGGCAAACAGATACGCAGTATTTT
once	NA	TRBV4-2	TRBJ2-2	CASSQPATTSVTGELFF	TGTGCCAGCAGCCAACCGGCGACTACATCGGTCACCGGGGAGCTGTTTTTT
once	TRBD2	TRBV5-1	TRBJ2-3	CASSSVLSGSGVDTQYF	TGCGCCAGCAGCTCTGTTCTGAGCGGGAGTGGGGTAGATACGCAGTATTTT
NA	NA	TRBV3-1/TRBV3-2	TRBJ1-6	CASSQAGRNSPLHF	TGTGCCAGCAGCCAAGCAGGCAGAAATTCACCCCTCCACTTT
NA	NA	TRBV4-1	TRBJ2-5	CASSQGWPGAFQETQYF	TGCGCCAGCAGCCAAGGTTGGCCAGGGGCTTTCCAAGAGACCCAGTACTTC
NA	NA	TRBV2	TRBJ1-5	CASSGRLPGSNQPQHF	TGTGCCAGCAGTGGTAGGCTGCCTGGGAGCAATCAGCCCCAGCATTTT
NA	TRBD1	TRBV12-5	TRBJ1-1	CASGLGQGVGEAFF	TGTGCTAGTGGTCTAGGACAGGGCGTGGGAGAAGCTTTCTTT
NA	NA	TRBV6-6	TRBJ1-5	CASGGGNQPQHF	TGTGCCAGCGGCGGGGGCAATCAGCCCCAGCATTTT
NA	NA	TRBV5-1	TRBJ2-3	CASSFLPRDTQYF	TGCGCCAGCAGCTTCCTCCCGAGGGATACGCAGTATTTT
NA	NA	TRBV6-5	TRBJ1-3	CASRIGGSGNTIYF	TGTGCCAGCCGTATTGGGGGCTCTGGAAACACCATATATTTT
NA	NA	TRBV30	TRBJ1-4	CAWREQGGGEKLFF	TGTGCCTGGAGGGAACAGGGAGGCGGTGAAAAACTGTTTTTT
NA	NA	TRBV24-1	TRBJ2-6	CATSKQGPGANVLTF	TGTGCCACCAGTAAGCAGGGTCCTGGGGCCAACGTCCTGACTTTC
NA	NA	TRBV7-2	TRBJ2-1	CASSSRDRDYNEQFF	TGTGCCAGCAGCTCCCGCGACAGAGATTACAATGAGCAGTTCTTC
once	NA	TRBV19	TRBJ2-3	CASSIEGETDTQYF	TGTGCCAGTAGTATAGAGGGGGAGACAGATACGCAGTATTTT
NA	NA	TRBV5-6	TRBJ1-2	CASSLVSYGYTF	TGTGCCAGCAGCTTGGTGAGCTATGGCTACACCTTC
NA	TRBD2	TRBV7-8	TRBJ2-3	CASSHAAGAYSTDTQYF	TGTGCCAGCAGCCACGCAGCGGGAGCTTATAGCACAGATACGCAGTATTTT
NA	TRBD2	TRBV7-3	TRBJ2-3	CASSLAAGAISDTQYF	TGTGCCAGCAGCTTAGCAGCGGGAGCTATCTCAGATACGCAGTATTTT
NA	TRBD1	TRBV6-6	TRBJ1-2	CASTLSGQGNYGYTF	TGTGCCAGCACCTTATCCGGACAGGGGAACTATGGCTACACCTTC
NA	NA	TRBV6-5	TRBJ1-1	CASSTGTGSATEAFF	TGTGCCAGCAGTACCGGAACAGGGTCCGCCACTGAAGCTTTCTTT
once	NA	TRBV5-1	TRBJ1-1	CASSGETSLHRLNTEAFF	TGCGCCAGCAGCGGCGAAACGTCCTTACACCGGTTAAACACTGAAGCTTTCTTT
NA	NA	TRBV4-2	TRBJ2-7	CASSQDGRDHEQYF	TGTGCCAGCAGCCAAGATGGCAGGGACCACGAGCAGTACTTC
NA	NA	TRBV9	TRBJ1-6	CASSVGTMESPLHF	TGTGCCAGCAGCGTCGGGACAATGGAATCACCCCTCCACTTT
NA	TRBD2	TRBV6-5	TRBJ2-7	CASSLAGGSYEQYF	TGTGCCAGCAGCCTAGCGGGGGGCTCCTACGAGCAGTACTTC
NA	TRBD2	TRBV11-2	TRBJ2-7	CASSRRRGSGRGYEQYF	TGTGCCAGCAGCCGCCGTAGGGGTAGCGGGCGGGGATACGAGCAGTACTTC
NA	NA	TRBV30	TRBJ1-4	CAWRTREKLFF	TGTGCCTGGAGGACGAGGGAAAAACTGTTTTTT
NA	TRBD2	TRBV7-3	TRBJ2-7	CASSAQTSGAPREQYF	TGTGCCAGCAGCGCCCAGACTAGCGGAGCGCCTCGGGAGCAGTACTTC
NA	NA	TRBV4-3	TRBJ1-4	CASSQDHIDTEKLFF	TGCGCCAGCAGCCAAGACCACATCGACACTGAAAAACTGTTTTTT
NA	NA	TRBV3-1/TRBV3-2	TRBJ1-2	CASSHGYGYTF	TGTGCCAGCAGCCACGGGTATGGCTACACCTTC
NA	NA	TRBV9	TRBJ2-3	CASSGDVSTQYF	TGTGCCAGCAGCGGGGATGTTAGTACGCAGTATTTT
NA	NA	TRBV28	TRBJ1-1	CASMRGGMNTEAFF	TGTGCCAGCATGAGGGGTGGGATGAACACTGAAGCTTTCTTT
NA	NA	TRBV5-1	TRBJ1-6	CASSLGGSSYNSPLHF	TGCGCCAGCAGCTTGGGAGGGAGCTCCTATAATTCACCCCTCCACTTT
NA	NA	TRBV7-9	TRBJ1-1	CASSQAGGRTEAFF	TGTGCCAGCAGCCAGGCGGGGGGCAGGACTGAAGCTTTCTTT
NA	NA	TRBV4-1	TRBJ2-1	CASSHPRTESSYNEQFF	TGCGCCAGCAGCCACCCCCGGACAGAAAGCTCCTACAATGAGCAGTTCTTC
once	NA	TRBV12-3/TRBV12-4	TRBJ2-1	CASRPRGSHEQFF	TGTGCCAGCAGACCCCGGGGGTCCCATGAGCAGTTCTTC
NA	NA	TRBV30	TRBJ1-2	CAWSRSQHGYTF	TGTGCCTGGAGTCGAAGCCAACATGGCTACACCTTC
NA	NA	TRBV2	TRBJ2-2	CATAQGSNTGELFF	TGTGCCACCGCCCAGGGGAGCAACACCGGGGAGCTGTTTTTT
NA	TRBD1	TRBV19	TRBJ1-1	CASRRGQGNTEAFF	TGTGCCAGTAGACGGGGACAGGGGAACACTGAAGCTTTCTTT
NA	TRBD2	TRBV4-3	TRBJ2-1	CASSQDRGVLNEQFF	TGCGCCAGCAGCCAAGACCGGGGGGTTCTCAATGAGCAGTTCTTC
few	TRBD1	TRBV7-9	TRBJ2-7	CASSPRTGHEQYF	TGTGCCAGCAGCCCTCGGACAGGTCACGAGCAGTACTTC
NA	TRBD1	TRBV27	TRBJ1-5	CASSPWGRGQGARQPQHF	TGTGCCAGCAGTCCATGGGGTAGAGGACAGGGGGCGCGTCAGCCCCAGCATTTT
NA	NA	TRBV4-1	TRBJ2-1	CASSQTIAVSYNEQFF	TGCGCCAGCAGCCAGACAATAGCGGTCTCCTACAATGAGCAGTTCTTC
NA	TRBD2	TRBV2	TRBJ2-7	CASSESSGEISTMEQYF	TGTGCCAGCAGTGAATCGAGCGGGGAGATATCTACGATGGAGCAGTACTTC
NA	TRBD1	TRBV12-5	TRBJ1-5	CASGLSPKQGMSNQPQHF	TGTGCTAGTGGTCTTAGCCCGAAACAGGGGATGAGCAATCAGCCCCAGCATTTT
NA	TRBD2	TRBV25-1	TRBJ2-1	CASSEFGGLAGDNEQFF	TGTGCCAGCAGTGAATTCGGTGGACTAGCGGGTGACAATGAGCAGTTCTTC
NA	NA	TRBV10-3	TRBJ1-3	CAISDRGRDTIYF	TGTGCCATCAGTGACAGGGGCCGGGACACCATATATTTT
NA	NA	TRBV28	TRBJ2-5	CASTPRGRGVAETQYF	TGTGCCAGCACCCCCAGGGGCAGGGGCGTTGCCGAGACCCAGTACTTC
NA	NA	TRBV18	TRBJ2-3	CASSPGTRTDTQYF	TGTGCCAGCTCACCAGGCACTCGCACAGATACGCAGTATTTT
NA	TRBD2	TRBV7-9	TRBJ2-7	CASRPSGLAGNEQYF	TGTGCCAGCAGACCCTCGGGACTAGCGGGCAACGAGCAGTACTTC
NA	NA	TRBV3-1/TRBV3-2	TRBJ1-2	CASSQDGREGYTF	TGTGCCAGCAGCCAAGATGGCAGGGAAGGCTACACCTTC